One TCR beta chain is described in this entry. Antigen: not known. V was clipped by 5 bases and J by 3 bases; unmatched bases: 27. The CDR3 spans 22 residues. Germline CDR1 and CDR2: MDHEN and SYDVKM. This specimen comes from a study of blood T cells in healthy people across ages. Study outcomes and limitations: A strong correlation was found between TCR beta diversity and the percentage of naive T cells.

Primed by a sample-barcoded 5' primer and a J-beta primer mix, a second PCR proceeded for about 7 to 11 cycles. Via MiXCR, TCRdb re-called the 5' RACE reads, giving one row per CDR3 protein. The sample has fewer than 2 million distinct CDR3 sequences; more than 35% are singletons. The sample comprised blood. The chain employs TRBV28 and TRBJ2-5; 10 bases map to TRBD1. This receptor was obtained from a human donor in good health. In DNA, the CDR3 is TGTGCCAGCAGTCCCTTGTTCAACCGGGGACAGGGGATTTTGTTGAGAAAAGAGACCCAGTACTTC. This gives the protein CASSPLFNRGQGILLRKETQYF. The whole variable domain, filled in from reference TRBV28 and TRBJ2-5, reads DVKVTQSSRYLVKRTGEKVFLECVQDMDHENMFWYRQDPGLGLRLIYFSYDVKMKEKGDIPEGYSVSREKKERFSLILESASTNQTSMYLCASSPLFNRGQGILLRKETQYFGPGTRLLVL.